These 16 T cell receptor beta chains came from one sample sequenced in a study of beta chain features in type 1 diabetes (dated by TCRdb to 2017 to 2018). General conclusions and limits of the study: Type 1 diabetes patients showed a moderate but significant shortening of TCRB CDR3 length in all four CD4+ subsets.

No antigen has been assigned to these receptors. The library was prepared using the immunoSEQ multiplex PCR assay. The entire isolated RNA was reverse transcribed using the High Capacity cDNA Reverse Transcription Kit, and thus expressed TCRB transcripts were sequenced. What TCRdb holds here is the immuneACCESS table cut down to in-frame rearrangements. Part of the clones is not present; checked against another copy, under half of the missing clones reflect an unresolved V gene, and the others are unexplained. Here the sample has roughly 230,000 clones; roughly a tenth occur a single time. The top ten clones comprise approximately 0.015% of the sample. Specimen: naive CD4+ T cells from blood. The cell subset or site label of this sample denotes: true naive CD4+ T cells. These receptor sequences come from a man younger than 40 with type 1 diabetes.

This clone was seen a handful of times. The CDR3 region is CASSQEKTSVEEKLFF. CDR3 nucleotide sequence: TGCGCCAGCAGTCAAGAGAAGACATCCGTCGAGGAAAAACTGTTTTTT. The V call is TRBV23-1, the J call TRBJ1-4, with no clear D. TRBV23-1 is reported as an ORF; its role is uncertain. The CDR3 extends over 16 amino acids. The V and J ends lost 2 bases and 8 bases respectively, with 18 bases between them.

This clone was detected only a few times. The chain has TRBV2 and TRBJ1-5, with D possibly TRBD1 on 6 matching bases. This CDR3 spans 15 amino acids. Trimming cost V 6 bases and J 2 bases, with 14 bases left between them. CDR1 and CDR2 from the germline V gene are SNHLY and FYNNEI. DNA for the CDR3: TGTGCCAGCAGCAACAGGGCTGGTGGCAATCAGCCCCAGCATTTT. Translated: CASSNRAGGNQPQHF.

The genes are TRBV27 and TRBJ1-1, with unresolved D. The CDR3 has 12 residues. With 6 bases removed from V and 2 bases from J, the gap between germline ends came to 7 bases. CDR1 and CDR2 (germline): MNHEY, SMNVEV (reference sequence). Here the CDR3 DNA reads TGTGCCAGCAGGCGATTTAACACTGAAGCTTTCTTT. Its protein product is CASRRFNTEAFF.

This clone was detected only a few times. The chain couples TRBV7-9 to TRBJ2-5, with D possibly being TRBD2 (5 bases). Germline loops: CDR1 SEHNR, CDR2 FQNEAQ (reference sequence). The CDR3 runs 17 residues. V was shortened by 7 bases and J by 5 bases, with 26 bases between the two germline ends. The CDR3, as DNA: TGTGCCAGCATCAAATCTCTCCGGGATAGATCGGGGGAGACCCAGTACTTC. It translates to CASIKSLRDRSGETQYF.

In this sample, this clone turned up a few times. Here the CDR3 reads CASSPIRKSSYEQYF. In DNA form, the CDR3 reads TGTGCCAGCAGCCCCATCCGCAAGAGCTCCTACGAGCAGTACTTC. The chain is built from TRBV11-2 and TRBJ2-7; D not certain. This CDR3 has 15 residues. The V end was cut by 5 bases, the J end by 0 bases, with 14 bases between. CDR1 SGHAT and CDR2 FQNNGV come from the germline V gene.

J is TRBJ2-7 and V is TRBV19, with D possibly matching TRBD2 (5 bases). The CDR3 sequence is 14 residues long. The V gene's germline CDR1 is LNHDA and CDR2 SQIVND (reference sequence). Trimming stripped 5 bases from V and 2 bases from J, with 13 bases between. CDR3 amino acids: CASSSSTGTYEQYF. The CDR3 coding sequence is TGTGCCAGTAGTTCTTCGACGGGAACCTACGAGCAGTACTTC.

The chain links TRBV15 to TRBJ1-2; D is ambiguous. The germline V and J ends were trimmed by 2 bases and 8 bases, with 15 bases remaining between them. The CDR3 consists of 14 residues. Per germline, CDR1 LNHNV and CDR2 YYDKDF (reference sequence). DNA of the CDR3: TGTGCCACCAGCAGACACGGGGAGGGAGTCGGCTACACCTTC. This sequence encodes CATSRHGEGVGYTF. The full variable domain, with the rest looked up from reference TRBV15 and TRBJ1-2, is DAMVIQNPRYQVTQFGKPVTLSCSQTLNHNVMYWYQQKSSQAPKLLFHYYDKDFNNEADTPDNFQSRRPNTSFCFLDIRSPGLGDTAMYLCATSRHGEGVGYTFGSGTRLTVV.

The chain couples TRBV2 to TRBJ2-4; D may be TRBD1 (5 bases). The CDR3 is 12 amino acids. Trimming took 2 bases from V and 11 from J, leaving 10 bases between them. CDR1 and CDR2 (germline): SNHLY, FYNNEI. CDR3 nucleotides: TGTGCCAGCAGTGAACGCGACAGTCTTCAGTACTTC. Its protein product is CASSERDSLQYF. The full variable domain, rest sourced from reference TRBV2 and TRBJ2-4, is EPEVTQTPSHQVTQMGQEVILRCVPISNHLYFYWYRQILGQKVEFLVSFYNNEISEKSEIFDDQFSVERPDGSNFTLKIRSTKLEDSAMYFCASSERDSLQYFGAGTRLSVL.

In this sample, this clone turned up a few times. The chain links TRBV7-9 to TRBJ2-3; 8 positions match TRBD1. V was clipped by 8 bases and J by 5 bases; unmatched bases: 9. This CDR3 is built from 14 residues. From germline, CDR1 is SEHNR and CDR2 FQNEAQ (reference sequence). CDR3 sequence: CASGWAGGEDTQYF. DNA for the CDR3: TGTGCCAGCGGATGGGCAGGGGGCGAAGATACGCAGTATTTT.

This clone has just a few counts. This chain connects TRBV20-1 to TRBJ2-7; TRBD2 might be the D (6 bases). The germline V gene encodes CDR1 DFQATT and CDR2 SNEGSKA (reference sequence). This CDR3 contains 11 residues. The V gene lost 5 bases and the J gene lost 3 bases, with 8 bases spanning the gap. Written as DNA, the CDR3 is TGCAGTGCTCTGGACTACTACGAGCAGTACTTC. Translating gives CSALDYYEQYF.

The CDR3 protein is CSVSRTGFYEQYF. The CDR3 DNA reads TGCAGCGTTTCCCGGACAGGTTTTTACGAGCAGTACTTC. The rearrangement uses TRBV29-1 and TRBJ2-7, with 7 bases identical to TRBD1. Losses at the gene ends were 5 bases for V and 4 bases for J; bases not matched to a gene: 8. CDR1 is SQVTM, CDR2 ANQGSEA, per germline. The CDR3 is made up of 13 amino acids.

The J gene is TRBJ1-2, the V gene TRBV11-2; 8 bases match TRBD1. The CDR3 is 15 residues long. Germline-derived CDR1 and CDR2 are SGHAT and FQNNGV. The junction had 13 bases not matched to a gene; V was cut back by 5 bases and J by 8 bases. The CDR3 region has the DNA TGTGCCAGCAGCCAGAGTAGGCAGGGGGCGCGGGGCTACACCTTC. It is translated as CASSQSRQGARGYTF.

This clone appeared a few times. V gene TRBV4-3 combines with J gene TRBJ2-5, with a tentative D call TRBD2 (6 bases). Germline CDR1 LGHNA, CDR2 YSLEER. This CDR3 has 13 residues. V was clipped by 4 bases and J by 5 bases, with 11 bases between them. CDR3 region: CASSRGVGETQYF. Written as DNA, the CDR3 is TGCGCCAGCAGCCGGGGGGTTGGGGAGACCCAGTACTTC.

This clone has just a few counts. This chain connects TRBV25-1 to TRBJ1-2; the D is unclear. Germline V lookup: CDR1 MGHDK, CDR2 SYGVNS. The CDR3 totals 11 residues. Trimming removed 4 bases from V and 5 bases from J, with 5 bases in between. CDR3 amino acids: CASSAQYGYTF. CDR3 nucleotides: TGTGCCAGCAGTGCACAATATGGCTACACCTTC.

The V call is TRBV5-1, the J call TRBJ1-2; 9 nucleotides align to TRBD1. V shed 6 bases, J shed 4 bases, and the junction held 7 bases outside the gene matches. Per germline, CDR1 SGHRS and CDR2 YFSETQ. This CDR3 region has 14 residues. CDR3 DNA sequence: TGCGCCAGCACAACCGGGACAGGGATCTATGGCTACACCTTC. Encoded protein: CASTTGTGIYGYTF.

This sequence joins TRBV18 and TRBJ2-2; TRBD1 might be the D (6 bases). CDR1 is KGHSH and CDR2 is LQKENI in the germline V gene. V was clipped by 3 bases and J by 6 bases, with 14 bases between them. The CDR3 is made up of 15 amino acids. In DNA, the CDR3 is TGTGCCAGCTCACCGCGCAGGGGAACAGCCGGGGAGCTGTTTTTT. As protein: CASSPRRGTAGELFF.